This T cell receptor (beta chain) comes out of a study of T-cell memory formation after mild COVID-19. Study context: TCR clusters were largely donor specific. General study points: SARS-CoV-2 specificity was not confirmed for second-wave clones peaking on day 37. Some clones that responded turned up in pre-infection memory, which suggests that cross-reactive memory joined in.

This CDR3 region has 15 residues. The J segment lost 3 bases and the V segment lost 2 bases, leaving 7 bases of the junction unmatched. TCRdb redid the calling of the 5' RACE reads with MiXCR, one entry per CDR3 protein. The table includes about half a million distinct CDR3 sequences, around a sixth detected once. A remark on this clonotype: Antigen: not known.

Sequencing was performed on PBMCs or a T cell subset sorted from them (not recorded which). The source of this sequence is an adult woman who had mild COVID-19 (a few samples of this study predate the infection). Cell type and time point are not known. The chain links TRBV12-3 or TRBV12-4 to TRBJ2-7, with 7 bases fitting TRBD2. CDR3 coding DNA: TGTGCCAGCAGTTTAACGGCGGGAGCTAGCTACGAGCAGTACTTC. This codes for CASSLTAGASYEQYF.